The next 29 T cell receptor beta chains were all read from a single sample in a study of regulatory T cells in long-lasting Graves disease. This sample's time point: newly diagnosed GD, antithyroid drugs for less than 3 months. TCR sequences were obtained from RNA taken from PBMCs. CDR3 regions were amplified by Arm-PCR using iRepertoire HTBI primers to build TCR beta libraries. In TCRdb, the multiplex PCR reads were re-called with MiXCR into one record per CDR3 protein. In the table there are around 500,000 distinct CDR3 sequences, approximately 12% of which are singletons. Another study also made use of these data, one on T cells in Graves' hyperthyroidism and ophthalmopathy.

Sequenced here: peripheral blood mononuclear cells (PBMCs), sampled at new diagnosis, from a patient treated with antithyroid drugs. These receptors were collected from a woman aged 25 to 39 with Graves disease.

The rearrangement links TRBV20-1 to TRBJ2-7; 11 nucleotides align to TRBD1. Trimming took 4 bases from V and 2 from J; bases not matched to a gene: 7. Germline CDR1 and CDR2: DFQATT and SNEGSKA (reference sequence). This CDR3 has 15 residues. This chain's CDR3 is CSATGDRGSTYEQYF. CDR3 bases: TGCAGTGCTACAGGGGACAGGGGGTCTACCTACGAGCAGTACTTC.

This clonotype was recorded at least ten times. This CDR3 reads CASSSSGPETQYF. In DNA form, the CDR3 reads TGTGCCAGCAGTTCCTCAGGGCCGGAGACCCAGTACTTC. V is TRBV12-3 or TRBV12-4 and J is TRBJ2-5; TRBD1 might be the D (5 bases). Trimming removed 4 bases from V and 5 bases from J, with 11 bases in between. This CDR3 has 13 amino acids.

This clonotype was counted many times. The chain is built from TRBV29-1 and TRBJ2-1; 11 nucleotides line up with TRBD2. The CDR3 spans 15 residues. Germline V gives CDR1 SQVTM, CDR2 ANQGSEA. The V and J ends lost 7 bases and 8 bases, in that order; junction bases with no gene match: 13. CDR3: CSGAGIAGGPYEQFF. The DNA for the CDR3 is TGCAGCGGGGCGGGGATAGCGGGAGGGCCCTATGAGCAGTTCTTC.

This clonotype has at least ten counts. The J gene is TRBJ2-1, the V gene TRBV9, with 8 bases fitting TRBD1. There are 14 residues in the CDR3. The V gene's germline CDR1 is SGDLS and CDR2 YYNGEE. With 2 bases clipped from V and 6 bases from J, the junction kept 4 bases outside the gene matches. The CDR3 sequence is CASSVTTGGNEQFF. CDR3 DNA: TGTGCCAGCAGCGTCACTACAGGGGGCAATGAGCAGTTCTTC. The full variable domain, with the rest looked up from reference TRBV9 and TRBJ2-1, is DSGVTQTPKHLITATGQRVTLRCSPRSGDLSVYWYQQSLDQGLQFLIQYYNGEERAKGNILERFSAQQFPDLHSELNLSSLELGDSALYFCASSVTTGGNEQFFGPGTRLTVL.

This clonotype was seen at least ten times. V is TRBV20-1 and J is TRBJ1-1; D remains ambiguous. The V end lost 3 bases, the J end lost 6 bases, and 11 bases lay between the germline ends. Germline lookup yields CDR1 DFQATT and CDR2 SNEGSKA (reference sequence). There are 12 residues in the CDR3. Here the CDR3 reads CSARRLGSEAFF. In DNA form, the CDR3 reads TGCAGTGCTAGGAGGTTGGGGTCTGAAGCTTTCTTT.

This clonotype was counted a few times. The chain uses TRBV28 and TRBJ1-3; D is uncertain. Germline CDR1 reads MDHEN; CDR2 reads SYDVKM. The V and J ends lost 3 bases and 7 bases respectively, with 13 bases between them. This CDR3 is built from 14 residues. The CDR3 sequence: CASSFIGLLNTIYF. CDR3 sequence (DNA): TGTGCCAGCAGTTTTATTGGTTTGCTCAACACCATATATTTT.

This clonotype was counted at least ten times. At one of its ends the junction is not consistent with the germline gene, which may arise from a read error. The V call is TRBV5-5, the J call TRBJ2-7, with a weak D call TRBD2 (5 bases). Germline-derived CDR1 and CDR2 are SGHKS and YYEKEE (reference sequence). The CDR3 loop spans 14 amino acids. The CDR3 sequence: CASSVDLRTPRLDF. CDR3 sequence (DNA): TGTGCCAGCAGCGTCGACTTAAGGACTCCAAGGCTAGACTTC. Based on the CDR3 plus reference TRBV5-5 and TRBJ2-7, the full variable domain is DAGVTQSPTHLIKTRGQQVTLRCSPISGHKSVSWYQQVLGQGPQFIFQYYEKEERGRGNFPDRFSARQFPNYSSELNVNALLLGDSALYLCASSVDLRTPRLDFGPGTRLTVT.

This clonotype was recorded many times. This chain joins TRBV2 and TRBJ1-5, with no clear D. V was clipped by 4 bases and J by 0 bases, with 7 bases between them. This CDR3 has 14 amino acids. Per the germline V gene, CDR1 is SNHLY and CDR2 is FYNNEI. In DNA, the CDR3 is TGTGCCAGCAGTGGGAGGGTTAGCAATCAGCCCCAGCATTTT. Its translation: CASSGRVSNQPQHF.

V usage is TRBV28 and J usage is TRBJ1-3, with D hard to call. The V end lost 8 bases, the J end lost 2 bases, and 7 bases lay between the germline ends. The CDR3 runs 12 residues. The germline CDR1 and CDR2 sequences are MDHEN and SYDVKM. CDR3 loop: CASEEAGNTIYF. In DNA, the CDR3 is TGTGCCAGCGAGGAGGCTGGAAACACCATATATTTT.

There are many counts of this clonotype. CDR3 protein: CASSIRDGYEQYF. The CDR3 DNA reads as TGTGCCAGTAGTATAAGGGATGGCTACGAGCAGTACTTC. V is TRBV19 and J is TRBJ2-7; D ambiguous. V lost 2 bases and J 3 bases, leaving 8 bases between the germline ends. CDR1 and CDR2 (germline): LNHDA, SQIVND (reference sequence). This CDR3 contains 13 residues.

This chain connects TRBV7-9 to TRBJ1-6; no reliable D call. The CDR3 is 10 amino acids. The germline V and J ends were trimmed by 11 bases and 11 bases, with 10 bases remaining between them. CDR1 and CDR2 (germline): SEHNR, FQNEAQ (reference sequence). CDR3 coding DNA: TGTGCCGGCTTAGGTCCACCCCTCCACTTT. Protein sequence: CAGLGPPLHF.

This clonotype has ten or more counts. The CDR3 ends on some other residue instead of the conserved phenylalanine or tryptophan, so this is likely a read error. The rearrangement uses TRBV2 and TRBJ1-1; D is ambiguous. The V end lost 6 bases, the J end lost 5 bases, and 10 bases lay between the germline ends. The CDR3 totals 12 residues. Germline CDR1 SNHLY, CDR2 FYNNEI. The CDR3 DNA reads as TGTGCCAGCAGCCGGGAAGGGACTGAAGCTTTCTAT. Amino acids: CASSREGTEAFY.

This clonotype was counted a few times. The V and J genes are TRBV20-1 and TRBJ2-7; D is unresolved. CDR3 length: 14 amino acids. V dropped 5 bases and J dropped 2 bases, with 16 bases sitting between them. The germline gives CDR1 DFQATT, CDR2 SNEGSKA (reference sequence). As DNA, the CDR3 is TGCAGTGCTGGTCCCCTCGAAGGACCCTACGAGCAGTACTTC. Its translation: CSAGPLEGPYEQYF.

The chain is built from TRBV6-5 and TRBJ1-5; D unclear. Germline lookup yields CDR1 MNHEY and CDR2 SVGAGI. V lost 0 bases, J lost 6 bases, and 12 bases lay in between. This CDR3 spans 15 amino acids. CDR3 in amino acids: CASSYSFGEGQPQHF. The CDR3 DNA reads TGTGCCAGCAGTTACTCATTCGGGGAGGGTCAGCCCCAGCATTTT.

This clonotype has only a few counts. This chain joins TRBV7-8 and TRBJ1-3, with D hard to call. V gave up 1 base and J gave up 0 bases, with 10 bases separating them. This CDR3 is built from 16 residues. Germline CDR1 is SGHVS and CDR2 is FQNEAQ. As DNA, the CDR3 is TGTGCCAGCAGCTTAGATTGGTGGGGCTCTGGAAACACCATATATTTT. Translation: CASSLDWWGSGNTIYF.

This clonotype was seen only a few times. CDR3 DNA: TGTGCCAGCAAAAACAGATTTAAAGAGCAGTACTTC. Amino acid sequence: CASKNRFKEQYF. V gene TRBV2 combines with J gene TRBJ2-7; D is undetermined. This CDR3 is 12 amino acids long. Looked up from germline, CDR1 is SNHLY and CDR2 is FYNNEI. V dropped 7 bases and J dropped 7 bases, with 14 bases sitting between them.

This clonotype was seen repeatedly, ten times or more. The chain couples TRBV19 to TRBJ1-1, with TRBD1 as a possible D gene (6 bases). Germline assignment: CDR1 LNHDA and CDR2 SQIVND (reference sequence). V was trimmed by 8 bases and J by 6 bases, leaving 25 bases between them. The CDR3 sequence is 16 residues long. The CDR3: CASADGGRLRKSEAFF. The CDR3 DNA reads as TGTGCCAGTGCCGATGGGGGGCGTTTGCGCAAGTCTGAAGCTTTCTTT.

This clonotype has at least ten counts. The chain carries TRBV3-1 and TRBJ2-1, with 10 bases matching TRBD1. The CDR3 spans 15 residues. V was clipped by 8 bases and J by 9 bases; unmatched bases: 13. Germline loops: CDR1 LGHDT, CDR2 YNNKEL (reference sequence). CDR3: CASWDSDRGRREQFF. The DNA for the CDR3 is TGTGCCAGCTGGGACAGTGACAGGGGGCGCCGTGAGCAGTTCTTC.

For this clonotype: One junction end does not reproduce the germline sequence, and a read error may be involved. The V gene is TRBV5-1, the J gene TRBJ2-2; D not resolved. Germline V lookup: CDR1 SGHRS, CDR2 YFSETQ. This CDR3 has 13 amino acids. The CDR3 is CASSLAGLGELFF. The CDR3 bases are TGCGCCAGCAGTTTGGCTGGTCTCGGGGAGCTGTTTTTT.

This clonotype was observed many times. The V call is TRBV5-5, the J call TRBJ1-5; 8 bases line up with TRBD1. V was pared by 3 bases and J by 3 bases, with 8 bases of the junction left unmatched. Germline assignment: CDR1 SGHKS and CDR2 YYEKEE (reference sequence). The CDR3 contains 16 residues. The CDR3 loop is CASSSQGALDNQPQHF. The CDR3 DNA reads as TGTGCCAGCAGCTCTCAGGGGGCCCTCGACAATCAGCCCCAGCATTTT.

The sample holds many counts of this clonotype. The chain uses TRBV6-5 and TRBJ2-1; D possibly corresponds to TRBD2 (6 bases). The CDR3 loop spans 16 amino acids. V gave up 0 bases and J gave up 5 bases, with 14 bases separating them. Germline V gives CDR1 MNHEY, CDR2 SVGAGI. CDR3 loop: CASSYSGFGGDNEQFF. The CDR3 region has the DNA TGTGCCAGCAGTTACTCAGGCTTCGGGGGTGACAATGAGCAGTTCTTC.

The V call is TRBV29-1, the J call TRBJ1-1, with 9 positions matching TRBD1. This CDR3 contains 14 residues. The V segment lost 3 bases and the J segment 4 bases; nucleotides outside the gene matches: 6. CDR1 is SQVTM and CDR2 is ANQGSEA in the germline V gene. The CDR3 sequence: CSVDDRGVGTEAFF. DNA for the CDR3: TGCAGCGTTGACGACAGGGGGGTGGGCACTGAAGCTTTCTTT.

This clonotype was observed at least ten times. The chain couples TRBV2 to TRBJ2-7; the D gene could be TRBD1 or TRBD2 (5 bases each). Trimming cost V 3 bases and J 6 bases, with 12 bases left between them. Germline V CDR1 and CDR2: SNHLY, FYNNEI. This CDR3 comprises 13 residues. Written as DNA, the CDR3 is TGTGCCAGCAGTGAGGGGGAGAGGGGCGAGCAGTACTTC. Translating it yields CASSEGERGEQYF.

This clonotype was seen repeatedly, ten times or more. This chain connects TRBV28 to TRBJ2-3; 7 bases match TRBD1. This CDR3 region has 13 residues. Germline-derived CDR1 and CDR2 are MDHEN and SYDVKM. The ends lost 10 bases at V and 2 bases at J; junction bases unmatched: 6. CDR3 amino acids: CATWGQNTDTQYF. The CDR3 DNA follows: TGTGCCACCTGGGGACAGAACACAGATACGCAGTATTTT.

This clonotype was seen a handful of times. The chain is built from TRBV6-1 and TRBJ1-5; maybe TRBD1 (5 bases). This CDR3 contains 15 residues. CDR1 is MNHNS and CDR2 is SASEGT in the germline V gene. V was cut by 6 bases and J by 2 bases, with 14 bases left in between. In DNA form, the CDR3 reads TGTGCCAGCAGAAGCAGGGTTCTTGGCAATCAGCCCCAGCATTTT. It specifies CASRSRVLGNQPQHF.

This chain uses TRBV9 with TRBJ2-4; 7 bases map to TRBD2. V dropped 3 bases and J dropped 2; count of bases not matched to a gene: 5. This CDR3 spans 15 amino acids. In germline, CDR1 is SGDLS, CDR2 YYNGEE. CDR3 region: CASSDGRGSKNIQYF. The CDR3 nucleotides are TGTGCCAGCAGCGACGGGCGGGGGTCCAAAAACATTCAGTACTTC.

This clonotype was seen ten or more times. The chain combines TRBV2 with TRBJ2-5, with D possibly TRBD1 on 6 matching bases. The CDR3 is made up of 14 amino acids. V shed 6 bases and J shed 2 bases, with 13 bases lying between them. CDR1 is SNHLY, CDR2 FYNNEI, per germline. CDR3 sequence reads: CASRVQGPQETQYF. As DNA, the CDR3 is TGTGCCAGCAGAGTTCAGGGGCCGCAAGAGACCCAGTACTTC. The entire variable domain, with the rest obtained from reference TRBV2 and TRBJ2-5, is as follows: EPEVTQTPSHQVTQMGQEVILRCVPISNHLYFYWYRQILGQKVEFLVSFYNNEISEKSEIFDDQFSVERPDGSNFTLKIRSTKLEDSAMYFCASRVQGPQETQYFGPGTRLLVL.

The V and J genes are TRBV3-1 and TRBJ1-2, with D possibly TRBD1 on 5 matching bases. V dropped 2 bases and J dropped 8 bases, with 9 bases sitting between them. CDR1 and CDR2 from the germline V gene are LGHDT and YNNKEL (reference sequence). This CDR3 comprises 12 residues. Here the CDR3 reads CASSQSRVGYTF. DNA of the CDR3: TGTGCCAGCAGCCAATCCAGGGTGGGCTACACCTTC.

At least ten counts were recorded for this clonotype. J is TRBJ2-1 and V is TRBV7-3; 7 positions agree with TRBD1. The CDR3 has 14 residues. Germline CDR1 is SGHTA and CDR2 is FQGTGA. J lost 6 bases, V lost 2 bases, and 4 bases had no gene match. The CDR3, as DNA: TGTGCCAGCAGCTTATGGGGACAGACCAATGAGCAGTTCTTC. Its translation: CASSLWGQTNEQFF.